A selection of T cell receptor beta chains follows, all from one sample in a study of blood T cell repertoires in COVID-19. Libraries were prepared by immunoSEQ multiplex PCR; TCRdb keeps only in-frame clonotypes and omits some of them. The sample records under 100,000 clones, around 87% being singletons. Material: peripheral blood. Receptors originate from a human donor in a cohort sampled during active COVID-19. Both conserved end residues are part of each CDR3. Fields, in order: clone size, V gene, D gene, J gene, CDR3 protein, CDR3 DNA. D genes are given only for firm matches. A clone size is listed for some rows: how often the clone was seen (once, few, many), or a class if it is expanded.

once,TRBV10-1,NA,TRBJ1-6,CASSEQGSLPLHF,TGCGCCAGCAGTGAACAGGGCAGTCTCCCCCTCCACTTT
NA,TRBV5-4,TRBD1,TRBJ1-4,CASSTGTGGGEKLFF,TGTGCCAGCAGCACCGGGACAGGGGGGGGAGAAAAACTGTTTTTT
NA,TRBV11-2,NA,TRBJ2-3,CASSWRGLEDTQYF,TGTGCCAGCAGCTGGAGGGGGCTTGAAGATACGCAGTATTTT
NA,TRBV7-3,TRBD1,TRBJ2-2,CASSQQGTTGELFF,TGTGCCAGCAGTCAACAGGGGACCACCGGGGAGCTGTTTTTT
NA,TRBV2,TRBD2,TRBJ2-1,CASSRGLAGGHEQFF,TGTGCCAGCAGTAGGGGACTAGCGGGGGGACATGAGCAGTTCTTC
NA,TRBV4-1,TRBD1,TRBJ1-1,CASSPLTGTMNTEAFF,TGCGCCAGCAGCCCATTGACAGGGACCATGAACACTGAAGCTTTCTTT
few,TRBV5-8,NA,TRBJ1-2,CASSLGVVNYGYTF,TGTGCCAGCAGCTTGGGAGTAGTTAACTATGGCTACACCTTC
NA,TRBV14,TRBD1,TRBJ1-1,CASSPTGGGTEAFF,TGTGCCAGCAGCCCCACAGGGGGAGGAACTGAAGCTTTCTTT
NA,TRBV4-1,TRBD2,TRBJ2-2,CASSQGRTSSDTGELFF,TGCGCCAGCAGCCAAGGCCGGACTAGCTCCGACACCGGGGAGCTGTTTTTT
NA,TRBV19,NA,TRBJ1-5,CASSEGLHSNQPQHF,TGTGCCAGTAGCGAGGGATTGCATAGCAATCAGCCCCAGCATTTT
once,TRBV3-1/TRBV3-2,NA,TRBJ2-1,CASSPSRGTATYNEQFF,TGTGCCAGCAGCCCCTCGAGGGGGACGGCAACATACAATGAGCAGTTCTTC
NA,TRBV4-1,NA,TRBJ2-1,CASSQDRTALPYNEQFF,TGCGCCAGCAGCCAAGATAGAACTGCTCTGCCATACAATGAGCAGTTCTTC
NA,TRBV7-3,NA,TRBJ2-1,CASSLTGGNEQFF,TGTGCCAGCAGCTTAACAGGGGGCAATGAGCAGTTCTTC
NA,TRBV7-8,NA,TRBJ2-3,CASSFSRPIQGVDTQYF,TGTGCCAGCAGCTTTAGTAGGCCTATTCAGGGCGTAGATACGCAGTATTTT
NA,TRBV29-1,NA,TRBJ1-4,CSVERVSNEKLFF,TGCAGCGTTGAACGAGTCTCGAATGAAAAACTGTTTTTT
NA,TRBV4-1,NA,TRBJ2-3,CASSQGLVPVRTQYF,TGCGCCAGCAGCCAGGGACTGGTGCCGGTAAGGACGCAGTATTTT
NA,TRBV4-3,NA,TRBJ1-5,CASSQEAGSPQPQHF,TGCGCCAGCAGCCAAGAGGCAGGGTCCCCACAGCCCCAGCATTTT
NA,TRBV6-5,TRBD1,TRBJ1-6,CASSYRDRDNSPLHF,TGTGCCAGCAGTTACCGGGACAGGGATAATTCACCCCTCCACTTT
NA,TRBV4-1,TRBD1,TRBJ1-6,CASSRLRDRRNSPLHF,TGCGCCAGCAGCCGCCTCCGGGACAGGCGCAATTCACCCCTCCACTTT
NA,TRBV10-2,TRBD1,TRBJ1-1,CASSEGTGEAFF,TGCGCCAGCAGTGAGGGGACAGGTGAAGCTTTCTTT
once,TRBV11-2,NA,TRBJ2-5,CASSSPGQVQETQYF,TGTGCCAGCAGCTCTCCGGGACAAGTACAAGAGACCCAGTACTTC
NA,TRBV7-6,TRBD1,TRBJ2-3,CASSRDRGTDTQYF,TGTGCCAGCAGCCGGGACAGGGGGACAGATACGCAGTATTTT
NA,TRBV14,NA,TRBJ2-1,CASSQTSTAQFF,TGTGCCAGCAGTCAGACTTCCACGGCGCAGTTCTTC
NA,TRBV28,TRBD1,TRBJ2-7,CASSLRTGLEQYF,TGTGCCAGCAGTTTACGGACAGGGCTGGAGCAGTACTTC
NA,TRBV11-1,TRBD2,TRBJ2-1,CASSKGDYQYNEQFF,TGTGCCAGCAGCAAAGGGGACTACCAATACAATGAGCAGTTCTTC
once,TRBV6-1,NA,TRBJ2-1,CASSEANRVDEQFF,TGTGCCAGCAGTGAAGCTAACAGGGTCGATGAGCAGTTCTTC